These 15 T cell receptor beta chains were sequenced from one sample in a study of T-cell reconstitution after alpha-beta-depleted transplantation in children. Library preparation (for TCRbeta) was performed with unique molecular identifiers. A single record per CDR3 protein comes from TCRdb applying MiXCR to the PCR reads. Among about 600,000 distinct CDR3 sequences listed, roughly 13% were seen once. The specimen comprised PBMCs, mostly from graft donor cells, sampled 360 days after TCRalphabeta/CD19-depleted stem cell transplant. The receptors come from a male patient between 5 and 17 years old who had a stem cell transplant for acute myeloid leukemia, so the T cells may come from the graft donor.

The chain uses TRBV28 and TRBJ1-5, with no clear D. Between the trimmed V and J ends, which lost 4 bases and 16 bases, there was a span of 26 bases. Looked up from germline, CDR1 is MDHEN and CDR2 is SYDVKM. The CDR3 sequence is 15 residues long. For the CDR3, the DNA is TGTGCCAGCAGTTACCCCAAAATGGGAGGCCAAACGGGACATTTT. Amino acid sequence: CASSYPKMGGQTGHF.

This clonotype was recorded a few times. V gene TRBV11-2 combines with J gene TRBJ2-5; 10 bases line up with TRBD2. The length of the CDR3 is 16 residues. From germline, CDR1 is SGHAT and CDR2 FQNNGV. J lost 0 bases, V lost 5 bases, and 6 bases had no gene match. The CDR3: CASSVRGLADQETQYF. The CDR3 nucleotides read TGTGCCAGCAGCGTCAGAGGACTAGCGGACCAAGAGACCCAGTACTTC.

This clonotype appeared a few times. In DNA, the CDR3 is TGTGCCAGCAGCGAAGCAGGGCCGACATACGAGCAGTACTTC. It translates to CASSEAGPTYEQYF. This chain uses TRBV3-1 with TRBJ2-7; the D gene is possibly TRBD1 (5 bases). CDR1 is LGHDT and CDR2 is YNNKEL in the germline V gene (reference sequence). The V end lost 5 bases, the J end lost 4 bases, and 15 bases lay between the germline ends. The CDR3 is 14 amino acids.

This clonotype was observed a handful of times. V and J are TRBV6-5 and TRBJ2-2; no clear D. V was shortened by 6 bases and J by 0 bases, with 11 bases between the two germline ends. This CDR3 is built from 15 residues. Germline values: CDR1 MNHEY, CDR2 SVGAGI. CDR3 sequence reads: CASRTDDANTGELFF. DNA for the CDR3: TGTGCCAGCAGAACGGACGACGCGAACACCGGGGAGCTGTTTTTT.

The sample holds a few counts of this clonotype. For the CDR3, the DNA is TGTGCCAGCAGTTTCCCCTGGGGCGGAGATTCTAGCACAGATACGCAGTATTTT. This codes for CASSFPWGGDSSTDTQYF. The chain combines TRBV28 with TRBJ2-3; D may be TRBD1 (5 bases). V lost 3 bases to trimming and J lost 0 bases, with 19 bases between them. This CDR3 region has 18 residues. CDR1 is MDHEN, CDR2 SYDVKM, per germline.

The chain has TRBV7-2 and TRBJ2-1, with 13 bases aligning to TRBD2. The CDR3 length is 15 residues. In germline, CDR1 is SGHTA, CDR2 FQGNSA. J gave up 9 bases and V 6 bases, and 8 bases lay outside the gene matches. The CDR3 sequence: CASRQPGTSGIEQFF. CDR3 nucleotides: TGTGCCAGCAGACAGCCAGGGACTAGCGGGATTGAGCAGTTCTTC. The complete variable domain, with remaining parts taken from reference TRBV7-2 and TRBJ2-1, reads GAGVSQSPSNKVTEKGKDVELRCDPISGHTALYWYRQSLGQGLEFLIYFQGNSAPDKSGLPSDRFSAERTGGSVSTLTIQRTQQEDSAVYLCASRQPGTSGIEQFFGPGTRLTVL.

The chain has TRBV28 and TRBJ2-1; possible D gene TRBD2, 6 bases. The CDR3 spans 17 residues. Deletions cut 10 bases from V and 0 bases from J, with 22 bases between. Germline CDR1 MDHEN, CDR2 SYDVKM. The CDR3 nucleotides read TGTGCCATGAGCCGGGAGCTTCAGGTGAGCTCCTACAATGAGCAGTTCTTC. It yields the protein CAMSRELQVSSYNEQFF.

This clonotype was detected only a few times. CDR3 sequence reads: CASSYSPGLAGVGVSYEQYF. The CDR3 DNA reads as TGTGCCAGCAGCTACTCCCCGGGACTAGCGGGAGTGGGGGTCTCCTACGAGCAGTACTTC. The chain has TRBV5-8 and TRBJ2-7; 14 bases are a match to TRBD2. Germline V gene sequence: CDR1 SGHTS, CDR2 YDEGEE. The CDR3 extends over 20 amino acids. V gave up 3 bases and J gave up 0 bases; unmatched junction bases: 14.

The chain uses TRBV5-1 and TRBJ2-7; D may be TRBD2 (6 bases). V lost 0 bases to trimming and J lost 0 bases, with 10 bases between them. The V gene's germline CDR1 is SGHRS and CDR2 YFSETQ. CDR3 length: 15 residues. CDR3 DNA: TGCGCCAGCAGCTTGGGACTAGTCGCCTCCTACGAGCAGTACTTC. This gives the protein CASSLGLVASYEQYF.

This clonotype has ten or more counts. The genes are TRBV20-1 and TRBJ2-3, with a weak D call TRBD2 (6 bases). The CDR3 contains 13 residues. Germline values: CDR1 DFQATT, CDR2 SNEGSKA (reference sequence). V lost 4 bases to trimming and J lost 4 bases, with 12 bases between them. DNA for the CDR3: TGCAGTGCTACCCTAGCGTTCCCAGATACGCAGTATTTT. Translated, it gives CSATLAFPDTQYF.

There are a few counts of this clonotype. The rearrangement uses TRBV12-3 or TRBV12-4 and TRBJ2-1, with D unresolved. The CDR3 sequence is 13 residues long. Trimming took 5 bases from V and 9 from J, leaving 14 bases between them. CDR3 in amino acids: CASSQALLGEQFF. The CDR3 DNA reads as TGTGCCAGCAGTCAAGCGCTCTTGGGTGAGCAGTTCTTC.

The gene calls are TRBV5-1 and TRBJ2-7; D may be TRBD1 (6 bases). V lost 4 bases and J 6 bases, leaving 23 bases between the germline ends. The germline V gene has CDR1 SGHRS and CDR2 YFSETQ. This CDR3 is 16 amino acids long. CDR3 DNA sequence: TGCGCCAGCAGCGTGGTGACAGGTCCTACTCCGTTCGAGCAGTACTTC. Residues: CASSVVTGPTPFEQYF.

There are a few counts of this clonotype. J is TRBJ1-5 and V is TRBV28; TRBD1 matches 9 bases. Per germline, CDR1 MDHEN and CDR2 SYDVKM. V lost 8 bases to trimming and J lost 5 bases; unmatched junction nucleotides: 13. CDR3 length equals 16 residues. The CDR3 spells CASGPRQGVVDQPQHF. For the CDR3, the DNA is TGTGCCAGCGGGCCTAGACAGGGGGTCGTGGATCAGCCCCAGCATTTT.

This clonotype was counted many times. The chain carries TRBV29-1 and TRBJ2-5; D remains ambiguous. Germline V CDR1 and CDR2: SQVTM, ANQGSEA. The CDR3 covers 11 residues. Trimming pared 4 bases from V and 6 bases from J, leaving 9 bases between. The CDR3 sequence is CSVGCRQTQYF. CDR3 nucleotides: TGCAGCGTTGGTTGCAGGCAGACCCAGTACTTC.

The chain is built from TRBV6-2 or TRBV6-3 and TRBJ2-7; D tentatively fits TRBD1 or TRBD2 (5 bases each). CDR3 length: 16 amino acids. Between the trimmed V and J ends, which lost 0 bases and 3 bases, there was a span of 15 bases. CDR1 and CDR2 from the germline V gene are MNHEY and SVGEGT. This chain's CDR3 is CASSYSRRRGSYEQYF. Written as DNA, the CDR3 is TGTGCCAGCAGTTACTCGAGGCGCCGGGGCAGCTACGAGCAGTACTTC.